The 5 T cell receptor beta chains presented below share a single source sample, sequenced in a study of regulatory T cells in long-lasting Graves disease. Time point defined: persistent/refractory GD, antithyroid drugs over 5 years with positive TRAb. With RNA extracted from PBMCs as input, the TCR library was made. According to the study, TCR beta libraries were built with iRepertoire HTBI primers and CDR3-region Arm-PCR. TCRdb passed the multiplex PCR reads through MiXCR, listing each CDR3 protein once. The repertoire consists of more than 650,000 distinct CDR3 sequences, with around 30% occurring once and the leading ten covering about 40%. Specimen: peripheral blood mononuclear cells (PBMCs), collected when the disease was refractory, from a patient treated with antithyroid drugs. The receptors come from a female donor with Graves disease.

This clonotype occurred a few times. The chain combines TRBV18 with TRBJ1-2; D perhaps matches TRBD1 (6 bases). The germline CDR1 and CDR2 sequences are KGHSH and LQKENI. The CDR3 is 14 residues long. The V end was cut by 6 bases, the J end by 7 bases, with 18 bases between. The DNA for the CDR3 is TGTGCCAGCTCGCCAAAGGGGGACATGGCTGGCTACACCTTC. Protein sequence: CASSPKGDMAGYTF.

The CDR3 sequence: CSVVALEQFF. The CDR3 DNA sequence: TGCAGCGTTGTAGCTCTAGAGCAGTTCTTC. V and J are TRBV29-1 and TRBJ2-1; D unclear. CDR3 length: 10 amino acids. Germline V gene lookup returns CDR1 SQVTM and CDR2 ANQGSEA. Trimming left V 4 bases short and J 10 bases short, with 8 bases between.

This clonotype occurred a few times. The J gene is TRBJ2-4, the V gene TRBV19, with a weak D call TRBD1 (6 bases). The germline CDR1 and CDR2 sequences are LNHDA and SQIVND (reference sequence). This CDR3 is 13 amino acids long. Trimming shortened V by 7 bases and J by 2 bases, and 9 bases separated the two germline ends. The DNA for the CDR3 is TGTGCCAGTACAGGGGTGTCCAAAAACATTCAGTACTTC. It translates to CASTGVSKNIQYF.

The chain is built from TRBV25-1 and TRBJ2-2, with a tentative D call TRBD2 (6 bases). The CDR3 length is 16 residues. From germline, CDR1 is MGHDK and CDR2 SYGVNS. Trimming removed 7 bases at V and 1 base at J, with 16 bases between. CDR3: CASKTPGTQNTGELFF. The CDR3 DNA reads as TGTGCCAGCAAGACACCCGGGACTCAGAACACCGGGGAGCTGTTTTTT.

The genes are TRBV5-1 and TRBJ2-3, with a possible D match to TRBD2 (6 bases). V was pared by 1 base and J by 0 bases, with 9 bases between. CDR1 is SGHRS and CDR2 is YFSETQ in the germline V gene. The CDR3 sequence is 15 residues long. CDR3 coding DNA: TGCGCCAGCAGCTTGACTAGCCGTAGCACAGATACGCAGTATTTT. This gives the protein CASSLTSRSTDTQYF.